This T cell receptor (beta chain) was profiled in a study of control samples from healthy donors and cancer patients. The length of the CDR3 is 12 residues. The germline V gene has CDR1 SNHLY and CDR2 FYNNEI. Trimming pared 5 bases from V and 4 bases from J, leaving 9 bases between. Clones were sequenced by immunoSEQ multiplex PCR, and TCRdb holds only the in-frame ones, with some missing. Seen here are over 100,000 clones, 80% to 95% observed once, and the top ten hold around 2.5%. J is TRBJ2-7 and V is TRBV2, with no clear D. The receptor was derived from a man aged 35 to 55 in good health. The specimen was blood. This chain's CDR3 is CASSIADYEQYF. The CDR3 coding sequence is TGTGCCAGCAGTATAGCAGATTACGAGCAGTACTTC.